This T cell receptor (beta chain) was captured in a study of cytomegalovirus exposure and HLA in healthy donors. Use of 60 Vbeta and 13 Jbeta primers characterized the PCR. Method: immunoSEQ multiplex PCR; TCRdb's copy keeps in-frame clones and lacks some. Among approximately 170,000 clones listed, over 70% were seen once. V was clipped by 2 bases and J by 5 bases, with 4 bases between them. Germline lookup yields CDR1 KGHSH and CDR2 LQKENI. The CDR3 spans 13 residues. The chain couples TRBV18 to TRBJ1-6; the D is unclear. The sequenced sample consisted of PBMCs. The sequence came from a woman aged 35 to 49 in good health and CMV-seropositive. The CDR3 DNA is TGTGCCAGCTCACCAGCAGATAATTCACCCCTCCACTTT. Its protein is CASSPADNSPLHF.